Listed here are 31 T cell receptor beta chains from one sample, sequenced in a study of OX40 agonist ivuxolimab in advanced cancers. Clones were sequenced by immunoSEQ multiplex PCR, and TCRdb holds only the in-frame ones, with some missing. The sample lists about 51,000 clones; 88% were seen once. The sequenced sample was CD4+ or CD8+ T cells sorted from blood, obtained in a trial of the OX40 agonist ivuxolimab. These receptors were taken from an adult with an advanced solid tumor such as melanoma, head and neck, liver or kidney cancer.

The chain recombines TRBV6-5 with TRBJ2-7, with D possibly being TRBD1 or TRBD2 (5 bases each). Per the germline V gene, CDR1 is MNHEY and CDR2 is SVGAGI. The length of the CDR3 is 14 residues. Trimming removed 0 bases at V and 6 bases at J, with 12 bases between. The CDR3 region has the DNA TGTGCCAGCAGTTACTCGGTGGGGGACGGCGAGCAGTACTTC. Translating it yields CASSYSVGDGEQYF.

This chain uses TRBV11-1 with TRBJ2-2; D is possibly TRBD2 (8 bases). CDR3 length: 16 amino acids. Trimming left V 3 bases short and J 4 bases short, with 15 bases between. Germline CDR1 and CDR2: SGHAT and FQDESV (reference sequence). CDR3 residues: CASSFRQGLVTGELFF. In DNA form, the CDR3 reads TGTGCCAGCAGCTTTCGACAGGGACTAGTCACCGGGGAGCTGTTTTTT. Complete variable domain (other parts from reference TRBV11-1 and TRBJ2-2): EAEVAQSPRYKITEKSQAVAFWCDPISGHATLYWYRQILGQGPELLVQFQDESVVDDSQLPKDRFSAERLKGVDSTLKIQPAELGDSAMYLCASSFRQGLVTGELFFGEGSRLTVL.

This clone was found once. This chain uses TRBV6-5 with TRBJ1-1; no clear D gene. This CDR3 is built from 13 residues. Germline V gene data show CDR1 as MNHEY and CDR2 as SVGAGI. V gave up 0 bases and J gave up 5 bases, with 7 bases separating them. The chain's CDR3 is CASSYSTGTEAFF. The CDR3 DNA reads TGTGCCAGCAGTTACTCGACGGGGACTGAAGCTTTCTTT.

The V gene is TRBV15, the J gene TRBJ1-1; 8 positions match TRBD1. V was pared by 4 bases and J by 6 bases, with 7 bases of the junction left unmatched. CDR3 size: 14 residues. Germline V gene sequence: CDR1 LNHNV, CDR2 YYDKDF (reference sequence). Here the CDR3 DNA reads TGTGCCACCAGCATCCCCGACAGGGGCTCTGAAGCTTTCTTT. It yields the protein CATSIPDRGSEAFF. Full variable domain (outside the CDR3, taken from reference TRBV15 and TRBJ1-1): DAMVIQNPRYQVTQFGKPVTLSCSQTLNHNVMYWYQQKSSQAPKLLFHYYDKDFNNEADTPDNFQSRRPNTSFCFLDIRSPGLGDTAMYLCATSIPDRGSEAFFGQGTRLTVV.

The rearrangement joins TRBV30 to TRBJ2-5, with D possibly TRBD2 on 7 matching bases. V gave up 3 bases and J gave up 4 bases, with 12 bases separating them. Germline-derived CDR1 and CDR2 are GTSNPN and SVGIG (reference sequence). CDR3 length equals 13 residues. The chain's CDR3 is CAWRLGGRETQYF. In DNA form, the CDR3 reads TGTGCCTGGAGGTTGGGGGGGCGAGAGACCCAGTACTTC.

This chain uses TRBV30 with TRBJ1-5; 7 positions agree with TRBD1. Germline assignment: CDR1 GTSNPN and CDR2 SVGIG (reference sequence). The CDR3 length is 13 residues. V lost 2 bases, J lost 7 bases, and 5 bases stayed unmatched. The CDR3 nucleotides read TGTGCCTGGAGTACTGAGGGACAGCAGCCCCAGCATTTT. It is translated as CAWSTEGQQPQHF.

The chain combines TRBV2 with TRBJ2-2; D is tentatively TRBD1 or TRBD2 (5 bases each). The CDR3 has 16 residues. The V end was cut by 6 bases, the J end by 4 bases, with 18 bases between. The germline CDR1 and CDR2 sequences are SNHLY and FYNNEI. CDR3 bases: TGTGCCAGCAGGGGGCCGGCGGGCCAGGGCACCGGGGAGCTGTTTTTT. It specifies CASRGPAGQGTGELFF.

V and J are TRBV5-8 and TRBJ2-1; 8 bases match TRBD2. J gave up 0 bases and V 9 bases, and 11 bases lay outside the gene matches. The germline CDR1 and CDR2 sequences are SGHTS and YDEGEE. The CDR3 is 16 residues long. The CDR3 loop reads CANPAGGLSSYNEQFF. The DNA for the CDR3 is TGTGCCAACCCCGCGGGGGGTTTGAGCTCCTACAATGAGCAGTTCTTC.

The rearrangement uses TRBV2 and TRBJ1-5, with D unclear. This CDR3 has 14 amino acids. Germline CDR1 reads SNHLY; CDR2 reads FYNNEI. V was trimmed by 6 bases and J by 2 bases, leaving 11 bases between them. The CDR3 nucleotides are TGTGCCAGCAGGGTGATAGGGCGCAATCAGCCCCAGCATTTT. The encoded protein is CASRVIGRNQPQHF.

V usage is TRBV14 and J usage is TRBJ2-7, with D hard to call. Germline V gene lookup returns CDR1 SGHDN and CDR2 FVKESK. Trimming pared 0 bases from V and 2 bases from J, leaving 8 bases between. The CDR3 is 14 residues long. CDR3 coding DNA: TGTGCCAGCAGCCAAGAGTTGCAGGCCTACGAGCAGTACTTC. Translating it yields CASSQELQAYEQYF.

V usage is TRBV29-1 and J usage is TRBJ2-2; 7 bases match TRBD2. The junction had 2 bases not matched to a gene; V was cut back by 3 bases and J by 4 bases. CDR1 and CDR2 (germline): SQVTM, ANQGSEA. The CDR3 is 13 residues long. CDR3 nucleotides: TGCAGCGTTGACGGGGGGTCCACCGGGGAGCTGTTTTTT. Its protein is CSVDGGSTGELFF.

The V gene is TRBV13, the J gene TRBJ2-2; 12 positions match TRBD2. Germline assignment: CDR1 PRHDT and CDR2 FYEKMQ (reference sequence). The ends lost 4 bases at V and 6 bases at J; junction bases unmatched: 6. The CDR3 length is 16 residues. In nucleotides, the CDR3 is TGTGCCAGCAGCTCCCGACTAGCGGGGGAATCCGGGGAGCTGTTTTTT. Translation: CASSSRLAGESGELFF. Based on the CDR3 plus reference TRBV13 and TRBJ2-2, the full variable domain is AAGVIQSPRHLIKEKRETATLKCYPIPRHDTVYWYQQGPGQDPQFLISFYEKMQSDKGSIPDRFSAQQFSDYHSELNMSSLELGDSALYFCASSSRLAGESGELFFGEGSRLTVL.

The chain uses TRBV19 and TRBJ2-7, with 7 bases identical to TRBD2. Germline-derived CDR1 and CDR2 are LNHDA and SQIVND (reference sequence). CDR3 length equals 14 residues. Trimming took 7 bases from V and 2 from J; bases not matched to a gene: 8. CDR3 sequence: CASTPGGRAYEQYF. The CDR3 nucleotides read TGTGCCAGTACCCCGGGAGGTAGAGCCTACGAGCAGTACTTC.

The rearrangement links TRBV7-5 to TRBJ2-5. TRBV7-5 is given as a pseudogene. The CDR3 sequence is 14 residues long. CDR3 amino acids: CARSSRTRQETQYF. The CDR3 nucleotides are TGTGCCAGAAGCTCCCGGACCCGACAAGAGACCCAGTACTTC.

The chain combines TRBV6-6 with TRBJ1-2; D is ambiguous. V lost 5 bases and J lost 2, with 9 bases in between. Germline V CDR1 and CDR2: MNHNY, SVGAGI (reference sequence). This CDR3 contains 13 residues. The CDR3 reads CASSDTGNYGYTF. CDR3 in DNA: TGTGCCAGCAGTGATACGGGGAACTATGGCTACACCTTC.

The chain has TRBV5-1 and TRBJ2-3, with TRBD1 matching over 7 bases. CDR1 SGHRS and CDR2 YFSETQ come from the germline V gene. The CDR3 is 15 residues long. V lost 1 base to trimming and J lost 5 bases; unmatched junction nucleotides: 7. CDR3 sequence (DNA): TGCGCCAGCAGCTTGTCCGGGACAGCAGGAGATACGCAGTATTTT. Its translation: CASSLSGTAGDTQYF. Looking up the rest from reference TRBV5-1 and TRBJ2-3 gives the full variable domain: KAGVTQTPRYLIKTRGQQVTLSCSPISGHRSVSWYQQTPGQGLQFLFEYFSETQRNKGNFPGRFSGRQFSNSRSEMNVSTLELGDSALYLCASSLSGTAGDTQYFGPGTRLTVL.

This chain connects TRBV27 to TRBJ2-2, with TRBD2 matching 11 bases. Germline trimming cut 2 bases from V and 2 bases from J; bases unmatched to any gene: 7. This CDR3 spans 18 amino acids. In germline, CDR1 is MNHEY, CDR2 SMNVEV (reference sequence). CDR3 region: CASSLRGLAGTNTGELFF. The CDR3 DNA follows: TGTGCCAGCAGTTTACGCGGACTAGCGGGTACCAACACCGGGGAGCTGTTTTTT.

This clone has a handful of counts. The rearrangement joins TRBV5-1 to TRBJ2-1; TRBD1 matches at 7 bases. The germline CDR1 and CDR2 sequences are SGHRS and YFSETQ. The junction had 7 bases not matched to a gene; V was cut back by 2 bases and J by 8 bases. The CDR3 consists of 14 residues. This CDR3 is CASSLRTGFYEQFF. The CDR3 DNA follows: TGCGCCAGCAGCTTAAGGACAGGTTTCTATGAGCAGTTCTTC.

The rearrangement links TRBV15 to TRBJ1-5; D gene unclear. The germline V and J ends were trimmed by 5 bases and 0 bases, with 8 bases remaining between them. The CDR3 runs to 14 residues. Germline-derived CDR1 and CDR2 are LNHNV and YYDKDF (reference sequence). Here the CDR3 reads CATSRGSSNQPQHF. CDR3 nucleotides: TGTGCCACCAGCCGGGGTTCTAGCAATCAGCCCCAGCATTTT.

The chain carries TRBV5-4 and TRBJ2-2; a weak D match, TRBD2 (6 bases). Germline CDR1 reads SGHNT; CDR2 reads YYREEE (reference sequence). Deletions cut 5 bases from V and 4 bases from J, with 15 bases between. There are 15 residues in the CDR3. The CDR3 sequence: CASSPGGRSTGELFF. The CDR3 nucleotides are TGTGCCAGCAGTCCTGGGGGGAGGAGCACCGGGGAGCTGTTTTTT.

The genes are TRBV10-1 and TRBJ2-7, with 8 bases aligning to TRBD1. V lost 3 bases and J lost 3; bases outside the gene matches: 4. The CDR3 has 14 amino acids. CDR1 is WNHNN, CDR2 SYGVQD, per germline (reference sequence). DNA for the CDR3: TGCGCCAGCAGTGAAGATGACAGGGGCTACGAGCAGTACTTC. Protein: CASSEDDRGYEQYF.

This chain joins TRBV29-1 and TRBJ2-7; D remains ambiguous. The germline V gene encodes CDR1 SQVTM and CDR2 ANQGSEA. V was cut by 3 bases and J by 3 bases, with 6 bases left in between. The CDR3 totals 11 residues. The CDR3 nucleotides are TGCAGCGTTGAGTCCGGCTACGAGCAGTACTTC. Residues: CSVESGYEQYF.

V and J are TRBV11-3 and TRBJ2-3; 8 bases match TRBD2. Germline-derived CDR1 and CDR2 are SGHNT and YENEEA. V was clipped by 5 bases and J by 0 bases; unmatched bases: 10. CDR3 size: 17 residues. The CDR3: CASSQTGTRTSTDTQYF. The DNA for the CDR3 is TGTGCCAGCAGCCAGACCGGGACTAGGACTAGCACAGATACGCAGTATTTT. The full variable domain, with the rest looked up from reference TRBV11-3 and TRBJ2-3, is EAGVVQSPRYKIIEKKQPVAFWCNPISGHNTLYWYLQNLGQGPELLIRYENEEAVDDSQLPKDRFSAERLKGVDSTLKIQPAELGDSAVYLCASSQTGTRTSTDTQYFGPGTRLTVL.

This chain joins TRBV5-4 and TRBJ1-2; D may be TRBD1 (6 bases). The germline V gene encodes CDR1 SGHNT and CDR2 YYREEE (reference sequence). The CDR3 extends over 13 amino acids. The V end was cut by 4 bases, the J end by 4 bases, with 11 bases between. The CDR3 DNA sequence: TGTGCCAGCAGCCCCCAGGGGACCTATGGCTACACCTTC. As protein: CASSPQGTYGYTF.

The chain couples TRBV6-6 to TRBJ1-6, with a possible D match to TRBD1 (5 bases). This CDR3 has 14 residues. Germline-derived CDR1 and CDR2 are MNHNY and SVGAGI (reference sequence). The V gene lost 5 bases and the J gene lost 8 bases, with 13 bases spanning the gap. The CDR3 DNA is TGTGCCAGCAGTCGAGGGGTCTGGGATTCACCCCTCCACTTT. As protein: CASSRGVWDSPLHF.

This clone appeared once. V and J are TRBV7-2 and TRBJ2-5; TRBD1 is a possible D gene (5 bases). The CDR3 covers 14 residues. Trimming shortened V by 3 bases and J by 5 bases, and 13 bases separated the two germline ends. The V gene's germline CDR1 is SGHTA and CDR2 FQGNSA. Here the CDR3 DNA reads TGTGCCAGCAGCTTTACAGGCCAAGGGGAGACCCAGTACTTC. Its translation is CASSFTGQGETQYF.

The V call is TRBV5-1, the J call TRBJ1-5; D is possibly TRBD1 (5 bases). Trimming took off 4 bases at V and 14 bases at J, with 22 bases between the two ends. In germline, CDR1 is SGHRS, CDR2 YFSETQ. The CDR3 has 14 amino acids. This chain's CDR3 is CASSPGTGGTAKHF. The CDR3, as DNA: TGCGCCAGCAGCCCCGGAACAGGAGGAACAGCAAAGCATTTT.

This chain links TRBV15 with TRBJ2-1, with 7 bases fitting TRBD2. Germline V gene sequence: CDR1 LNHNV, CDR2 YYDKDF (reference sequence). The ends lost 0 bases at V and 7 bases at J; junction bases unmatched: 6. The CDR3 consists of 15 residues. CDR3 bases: TGTGCCACCAGCAGAGAGGTAGTGGGGGGGAATGAGCAGTTCTTC. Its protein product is CATSREVVGGNEQFF.

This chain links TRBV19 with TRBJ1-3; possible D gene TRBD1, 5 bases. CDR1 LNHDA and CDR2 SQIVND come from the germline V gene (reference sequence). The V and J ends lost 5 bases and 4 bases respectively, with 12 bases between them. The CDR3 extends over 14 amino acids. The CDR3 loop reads CASSPGYSGNTIYF. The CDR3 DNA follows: TGTGCCAGTAGTCCAGGGTACTCCGGAAACACCATATATTTT.

CDR3 bases: TGTGCCAGCAGCCGACTAGACGGGACCTACGAGCAGTACTTC. This translates into CASSRLDGTYEQYF. The rearrangement joins TRBV5-3 to TRBJ2-7; tentatively, D is TRBD2 (6 bases). TRBV5-3 is an ORF; its function is uncertain. The CDR3 spans 14 residues. Trimming pared 8 bases from V and 2 bases from J, leaving 17 bases between.

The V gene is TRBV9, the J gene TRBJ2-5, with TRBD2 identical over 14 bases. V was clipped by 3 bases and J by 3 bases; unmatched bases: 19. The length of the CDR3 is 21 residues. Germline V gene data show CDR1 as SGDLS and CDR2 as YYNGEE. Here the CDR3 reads CASSGEETSGGAGDRKETQYF. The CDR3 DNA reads TGTGCCAGCAGCGGAGAGGAGACTAGCGGGGGGGCGGGAGACAGGAAAGAGACCCAGTACTTC. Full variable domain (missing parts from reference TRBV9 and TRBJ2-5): DSGVTQTPKHLITATGQRVTLRCSPRSGDLSVYWYQQSLDQGLQFLIQYYNGEERAKGNILERFSAQQFPDLHSELNLSSLELGDSALYFCASSGEETSGGAGDRKETQYFGPGTRLLVL.